A selection of T cell receptor beta chains follows, all from one sample in a study of blood T cell repertoires in COVID-19. Clones were sequenced by immunoSEQ multiplex PCR, and TCRdb holds only the in-frame ones, with some missing. The sample comprises more than 200,000 clones, about 80% of which are singletons, and 4.5% to 6% rests with the top ten. The sample taken for sequencing was peripheral blood. These receptors all come from a woman at least 80 years old with active or convalescent COVID-19. Both conserved end residues are part of each CDR3. The D gene is left open where the match is weak. The size entry is marked missing in some rows and otherwise reads once, few, many or a size class.

NA	TRBJ1-4	TRBV7-9	NA	CASSRIVNPNEKLFF	TGTGCCAGCAGCCGTATAGTAAATCCTAATGAAAAACTGTTTTTT
TRBD2	TRBJ2-7	TRBV2	NA	CASSALAGAAGYEQYF	TGTGCCAGCAGTGCACTAGCGGGGGCAGCTGGCTACGAGCAGTACTTC
NA	TRBJ2-7	TRBV3-1/TRBV3-2	once	CASSQRGSSYEQYF	TGTGCCAGCAGCCAAAGGGGATCCTCCTACGAGCAGTACTTC
NA	TRBJ2-2	TRBV7-8	NA	CASSKQYWLRDTGELFF	TGTGCCAGCAGCAAGCAATACTGGCTGAGGGACACCGGGGAGCTGTTTTTT
NA	TRBJ1-2	TRBV11-2	NA	CASSLGVGDFQGLYGYTF	TGTGCCAGCAGCTTAGGCGTAGGGGATTTCCAGGGCCTTTATGGCTACACCTTC
NA	TRBJ1-4	TRBV14	NA	CASSQLGQPNEKLFF	TGTGCCAGCAGCCAACTCGGACAGCCTAATGAAAAACTGTTTTTT
TRBD2	TRBJ2-5	TRBV5-1	NA	CASSLALVLAGSETQYF	TGCGCCAGCAGCTTGGCTTTGGTGCTAGCGGGGTCTGAGACCCAGTACTTC
NA	TRBJ1-1	TRBV12-3/TRBV12-4	NA	CASMVGQEAFF	TGTGCCAGCATGGTCGGACAAGAAGCTTTCTTT
NA	TRBJ1-2	TRBV12-3/TRBV12-4	few	CASRRTAYGYTF	TGTGCCAGCAGGAGGACAGCCTATGGCTACACCTTC
TRBD1	TRBJ1-1	TRBV6-2/TRBV6-3	once	CASSSVGTGPNTEAFF	TGTGCCAGCAGTTCAGTGGGGACAGGGCCGAACACTGAAGCTTTCTTT
NA	TRBJ2-1	TRBV5-1	NA	CASSLEGHEQFF	TGCGCCAGCAGCTTGGAGGGGCACGAGCAGTTCTTC
NA	TRBJ2-7	TRBV5-4	NA	CASSYGGQSLHEQYF	TGTGCCAGCAGCTACGGGGGACAGTCTCTCCACGAGCAGTACTTC
NA	TRBJ1-1	TRBV3-1/TRBV3-2	NA	CASSPDAGFGAFF	TGTGCCAGCAGCCCCGACGCAGGATTTGGGGCTTTCTTT
NA	TRBJ2-7	TRBV5-1	NA	CASTVTGGSYEQYF	TGCGCCAGCACAGTGACAGGAGGCTCCTACGAGCAGTACTTC
NA	TRBJ1-6	TRBV3-1/TRBV3-2	NA	CASSPDGTGGTPLHF	TGTGCCAGCAGCCCAGATGGGACTGGGGGGACACCCCTCCACTTT
NA	TRBJ2-1	TRBV3-1/TRBV3-2	NA	CASSQGRLDEQFF	TGTGCCAGCAGCCAAGGACGACTCGATGAGCAGTTCTTC
NA	TRBJ1-4	TRBV6-5	NA	CASGGAANEKLFF	TGTGCCAGCGGGGGCGCAGCTAATGAAAAACTGTTTTTT
NA	TRBJ2-5	TRBV5-1	NA	CASSLEGETQYF	TGCGCCAGCAGCTTGGAGGGGGAGACCCAGTACTTC
NA	TRBJ1-1	TRBV19	NA	CASSIGSGDTEAFF	TGTGCCAGTAGTATAGGTTCGGGAGACACTGAAGCTTTCTTT
NA	TRBJ1-6	TRBV19	once	CASHSSSYNSPLHF	TGTGCCAGTCACTCGAGCTCCTATAATTCACCCCTCCACTTT
NA	TRBJ1-2	TRBV12-3/TRBV12-4	NA	CASSIRAVYGYTF	TGTGCCAGCAGTATCAGGGCCGTTTATGGCTACACCTTC
TRBD1	TRBJ2-3	TRBV28	NA	CASSPTRDRYSTDTQYF	TGTGCCAGCAGCCCTACCCGGGACAGGTATAGCACAGATACGCAGTATTTT
NA	TRBJ1-2	TRBV5-5	once	CASSLDPGTTYGYTF	TGTGCCAGCAGCTTAGATCCCGGGACAACCTATGGCTACACCTTC
TRBD1	TRBJ1-3	TRBV18	NA	CASSLGQGLAGNTIYF	TGTGCCAGCTCACTCGGACAGGGACTGGCTGGAAACACCATATATTTT
TRBD1	TRBJ1-2	TRBV6-6	NA	CASSYPGQGYGYTF	TGTGCCAGCAGTTACCCGGGACAGGGGTATGGCTACACCTTC
NA	TRBJ1-1	TRBV3-1/TRBV3-2	once	CASSPGGMNTEAFF	TGTGCCAGCAGCCCAGGCGGGATGAACACTGAAGCTTTCTTT
TRBD1	TRBJ1-5	TRBV10-1	NA	CASSESTGGNQPQHF	TGCGCCAGCAGTGAGTCGACAGGGGGTAATCAGCCCCAGCATTTT
TRBD1	TRBJ1-2	TRBV20-1	once	CSASTGDGYTF	TGCAGTGCTAGCACAGGGGATGGCTACACCTTC
NA	TRBJ1-1	TRBV19	NA	CATDLRDVNTEAFF	TGTGCCACAGATCTCAGGGATGTGAACACTGAAGCTTTCTTT
TRBD2	TRBJ2-3	TRBV4-2	NA	CASSLWRGGDTDTQYF	TGTGCCAGCAGCCTTTGGCGGGGGGGCGACACAGATACGCAGTATTTT
NA	TRBJ1-6	TRBV30	NA	CAYAGSTYNSPLHF	TGTGCCTACGCAGGGTCAACCTATAATTCACCCCTCCACTTT
NA	TRBJ1-2	TRBV6-1	NA	CASSYPGEGYGYTF	TGTGCCAGCAGTTATCCAGGGGAGGGCTATGGCTACACCTTC
TRBD2	TRBJ2-7	TRBV7-9	NA	CASSLGGYYEQYF	TGTGCCAGCAGCTTGGGGGGGTACTACGAGCAGTACTTC